This TCR beta chain was captured by sequencing in a study of blood T cells in healthy people across ages. The authors ran a second PCR of 7 to 11 cycles using a sample-barcoded 5' primer and a J-beta primer mix. TCRdb reprocessed the 5' RACE reads with MiXCR, giving one entry per CDR3 protein. The profile shows about 680,000 distinct CDR3 sequences, around 49% of them singletons. A few counts support this clonotype. The CDR3 runs 15 residues. V was cut by 0 bases and J by 0 bases, with 12 bases left in between. Germline CDR1 DFQATT, CDR2 SNEGSKA (reference sequence). The chain links TRBV20-1 to TRBJ2-7, with TRBD2 as a possible D gene (6 bases). Sequencing was done on a sample of blood. This TCR was sampled from a woman aged 55 to 70 in good health. This chain's CDR3 is CSARDASASSYEQYF. DNA of the CDR3: TGCAGTGCTAGAGATGCTAGCGCGAGCTCCTACGAGCAGTACTTC.